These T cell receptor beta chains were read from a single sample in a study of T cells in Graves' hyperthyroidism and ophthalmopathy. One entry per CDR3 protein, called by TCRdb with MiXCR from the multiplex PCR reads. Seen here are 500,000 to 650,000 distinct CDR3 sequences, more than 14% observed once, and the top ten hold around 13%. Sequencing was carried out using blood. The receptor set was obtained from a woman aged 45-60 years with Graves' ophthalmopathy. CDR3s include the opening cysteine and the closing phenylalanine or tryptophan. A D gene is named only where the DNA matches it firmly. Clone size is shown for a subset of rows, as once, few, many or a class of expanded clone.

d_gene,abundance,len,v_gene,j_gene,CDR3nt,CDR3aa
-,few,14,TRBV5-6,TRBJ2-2,TGTGCCAGCAGACGTGGGACATTCCCGGAGGAGCTGTTTTTT,CASRRGTFPEELFF
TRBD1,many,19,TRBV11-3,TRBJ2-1,TGTGCCAGCAGCTCCTACCGGACAGGCTTACAGGGTACACTGAATGAGCAGTTCTTC,CASSSYRTGLQGTLNEQFF
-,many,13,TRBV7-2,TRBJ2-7,TGTGCCAGCAGCTTAGCCACCGCCTACGAGCAGTACTTC,CASSLATAYEQYF
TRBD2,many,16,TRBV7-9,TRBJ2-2,TGTGCCAGCAGCTTTTTGACTAGCGGGAAGGTCGGGGAGCTGTTTTTT,CASSFLTSGKVGELFF
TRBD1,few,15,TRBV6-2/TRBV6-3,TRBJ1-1,TGTGCCAGCAGTTACGATGCAGGGGGCAGGTCTGAAGCTTTCTTT,CASSYDAGGRSEAFF
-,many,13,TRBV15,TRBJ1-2,TGTGCCACCAGCAGAGCAGGGCTTAGTGGCTACACCTTC,CATSRAGLSGYTF
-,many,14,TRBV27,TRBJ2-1,TGTGCCAGCAGTTTATCGAACGGCGGGAATGAGCAGTTCTTC,CASSLSNGGNEQFF
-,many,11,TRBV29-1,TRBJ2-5,TGCAGCGTTGGTGACCATTCGGCCCAGTACTTC,CSVGDHSAQYF
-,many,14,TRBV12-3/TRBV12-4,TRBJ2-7,TGTGCCAGCAGTAAGAGCGGATTAGCCTACGAGCAGTACTTC,CASSKSGLAYEQYF
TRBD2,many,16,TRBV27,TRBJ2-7,TGTGCCAGCAGTTCCCCCGGGACTAGCGCCGACTACGAGCAGTACTTC,CASSSPGTSADYEQYF
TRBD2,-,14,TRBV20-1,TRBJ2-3,TGCAGTACACTGGGGGGGGTTGGCACAGATACGCAGTATTTT,CSTLGGVGTDTQYF
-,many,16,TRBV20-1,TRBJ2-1,TGCAGTGCCACCAGACCGGGGAGCATGACCTACAATGAGCAGTTCTTC,CSATRPGSMTYNEQFF
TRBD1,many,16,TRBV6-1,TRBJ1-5,TGTGCCAGCAGGCTAACAGGGGTGCGTGGCAATCAGCCCCAGCATTTT,CASRLTGVRGNQPQHF
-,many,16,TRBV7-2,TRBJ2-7,TGTGCCAGCAGCTTAGAGGACAGCGCTCCCCTATACGAGCAGTACTTC,CASSLEDSAPLYEQYF
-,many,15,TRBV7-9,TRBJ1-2,TGTGCCAGCAGCCCTCGGTCCGGGCAAAATTATGGCTACACCTTC,CASSPRSGQNYGYTF
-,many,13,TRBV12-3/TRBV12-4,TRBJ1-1,TGTGCCAGCACCATCGGACAGAACACTGAAGCTTTCTTT,CASTIGQNTEAFF
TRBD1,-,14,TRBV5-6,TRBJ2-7,TGTGCCAGCAGCTCGACAGGGGGCCTTTGGGAGCAGTACTTC,CASSSTGGLWEQYF
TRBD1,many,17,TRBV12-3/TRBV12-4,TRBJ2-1,TGTGCCAGCAGTCTATCGACCGGGACAGCCCACTACAATGAGCAGTTCTTC,CASSLSTGTAHYNEQFF
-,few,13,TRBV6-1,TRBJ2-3,TGTGCCAGCACCCGCCGATCCGGCGATACGCAGTATTTT,CASTRRSGDTQYF
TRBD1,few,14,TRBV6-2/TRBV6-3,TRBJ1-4,TGTGCCAGCAGTAACGGGGACAGGGATGAAAAACTGTTTTTT,CASSNGDRDEKLFF
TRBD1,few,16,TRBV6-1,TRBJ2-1,TGTGCCAGCAACCCACTGGCCGGGACAGGGTCCAATGAGCAGTTCTTC,CASNPLAGTGSNEQFF
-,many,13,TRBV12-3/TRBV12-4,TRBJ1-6,TGTGCCAGCGGGGTCACAGGGTTCTCACCCCTCCACTTT,CASGVTGFSPLHF
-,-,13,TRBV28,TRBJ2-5,TGTGCCACCTTTGCCGGAAGGGGTCAGACCCAGTACTTC,CATFAGRGQTQYF
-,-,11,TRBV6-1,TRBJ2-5,TGTGCCAGCAGAGATAAGGAGACCCAGTACTTC,CASRDKETQYF
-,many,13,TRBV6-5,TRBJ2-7,TGTGCCAGCAGCCCTGGGACCCACTACGAGCAGTACTTC,CASSPGTHYEQYF
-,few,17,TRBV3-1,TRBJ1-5,TGTGCCAGCAGCCAAGAGTTTCGGGGCCGACGGGGTCAGCCCCAGCATTTT,CASSQEFRGRRGQPQHF
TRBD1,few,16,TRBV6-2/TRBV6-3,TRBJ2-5,TGTGCCAGCAGCCCCTGGGACAGGAAGTACCAAGAGACCCAGTACTTC,CASSPWDRKYQETQYF